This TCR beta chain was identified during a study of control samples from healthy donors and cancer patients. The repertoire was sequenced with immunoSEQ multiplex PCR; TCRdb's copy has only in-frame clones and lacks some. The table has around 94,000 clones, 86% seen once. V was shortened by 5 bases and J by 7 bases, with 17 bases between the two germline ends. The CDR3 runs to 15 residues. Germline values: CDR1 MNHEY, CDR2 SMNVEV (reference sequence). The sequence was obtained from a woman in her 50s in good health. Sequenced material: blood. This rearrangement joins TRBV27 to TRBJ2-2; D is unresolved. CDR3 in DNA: TGTGCCAGCAGTATCCGGACGGGCGTGGGCGGGGAGCTGTTTTTT. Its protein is CASSIRTGVGGELFF.